This T cell receptor (beta chain) appears in the sequencing data of a study of long-term antiretroviral therapy in people with HIV. Overall study findings and caveats: Possibly under older ART regimens, blood was drawn between the mid-2000s and the late 2010s. Information on adherence to ART, viral resistance or therapy changes was unavailable.

Sequencing used immunoSEQ v3.0 at survey level. The study targeted roughly 35,000-50,000 T-cell genomes per sample in sequencing. Assay: immunoSEQ multiplex PCR; the TCRdb copy retains only in-frame clones and omits some. The sample consists of about 33,000 clones, around 96% of them appearing once. As for this clone: Its antigen is not known.

DNA was extracted from about 1-10 million thawed cryopreserved PBMC. The sample was unsorted PBMCs, taken 6.5 to 6.9 years after starting antiretroviral therapy. This TCR was sampled from a young man with HIV.

The CDR3 sequence: CSVEDGDVNTEAFF. The DNA of the CDR3 is TGCAGCGTTGAGGATGGGGACGTGAACACTGAAGCTTTCTTT. The rearrangement uses TRBV29-1 and TRBJ1-1, with a tentative D call TRBD1 (5 bases). The CDR3 has 14 amino acids. V lost 3 bases and J 0 bases, leaving 11 bases between the germline ends. Germline CDR1 is SQVTM and CDR2 is ANQGSEA.